This T cell receptor (beta chain) is drawn from a study of blood T cell repertoires in COVID-19. This CDR3 has 13 residues. Clones were read by immunoSEQ multiplex PCR, and TCRdb kept only the in-frame ones, dropping some. There are 120,000 to 150,000 clones in the sample; 70% to 80% occur only once, and approximately 16% lies in the top ten. The specimen was peripheral blood. The chain is built from TRBV12-1 and TRBJ2-3; no check of the table's D call, TRBD1, against the DNA was made. TRBV12-1 is annotated as a pseudogene. The clonotype originates from a man aged 50-59 years with acute or convalescent COVID-19. The CDR3 loop is CASIRGISDTQYF. In DNA, the CDR3 is TGTGCCAGCATTAGGGGGATTTCAGATACGCAGTATTTT.